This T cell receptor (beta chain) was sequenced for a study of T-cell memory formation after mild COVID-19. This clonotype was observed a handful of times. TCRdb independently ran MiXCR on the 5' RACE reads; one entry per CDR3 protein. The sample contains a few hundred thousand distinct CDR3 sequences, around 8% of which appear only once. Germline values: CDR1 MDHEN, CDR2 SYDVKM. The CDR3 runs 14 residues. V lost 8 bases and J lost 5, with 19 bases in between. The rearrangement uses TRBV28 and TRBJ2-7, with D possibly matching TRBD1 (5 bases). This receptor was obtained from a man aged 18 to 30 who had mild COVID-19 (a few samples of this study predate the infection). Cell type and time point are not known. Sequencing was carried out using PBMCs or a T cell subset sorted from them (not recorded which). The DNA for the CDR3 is TGTGCCAGCCTACCTAGAGACAGCATCCACGAGCAGTACGTC. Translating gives CASLPRDSIHEQYV.